This entry is about one T cell receptor (beta chain). This specimen belongs to a study of blood T cell repertoires in COVID-19. Sequencing used immunoSEQ multiplex PCR; TCRdb keeps in-frame clones, though not all of them. The table includes about 270,000 clones, more than 80% detected once. Ages ranged from about 18 to 89 years, with residence in around 24 US areas. Two negative PCRs, clearance, or symptom resolution characterized the recovered Cohort 3 donors. V was trimmed by 6 bases and J by 6 bases, leaving 24 bases between them. In germline, CDR1 is LNHDA, CDR2 SQIVND (reference sequence). This CDR3 comprises 17 residues.

Sequencing was carried out using PBMCs or T cells enriched from blood (not recorded which). This sequence joins TRBV19 and TRBJ1-5; D remains unclear. This clonotype was sampled from a woman aged 18-29 years who had recovered from COVID-19. CDR3 region: CASRGTRGGRLGQPQHF. In DNA form, the CDR3 reads TGTGCCAGTAGAGGCACGCGGGGAGGGCGGTTAGGTCAGCCCCAGCATTTT.